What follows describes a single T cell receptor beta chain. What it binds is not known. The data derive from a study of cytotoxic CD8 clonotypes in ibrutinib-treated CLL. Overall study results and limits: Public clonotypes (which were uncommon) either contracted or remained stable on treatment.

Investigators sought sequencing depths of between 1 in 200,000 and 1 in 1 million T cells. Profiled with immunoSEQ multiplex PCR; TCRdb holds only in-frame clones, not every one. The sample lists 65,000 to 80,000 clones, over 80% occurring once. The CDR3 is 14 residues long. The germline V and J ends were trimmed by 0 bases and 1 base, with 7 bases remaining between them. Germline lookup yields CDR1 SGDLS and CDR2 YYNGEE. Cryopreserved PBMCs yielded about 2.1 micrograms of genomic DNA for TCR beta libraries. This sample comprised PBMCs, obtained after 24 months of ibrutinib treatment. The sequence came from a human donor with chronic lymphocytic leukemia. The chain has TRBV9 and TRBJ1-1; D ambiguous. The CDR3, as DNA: TGTGCCAGCAGCGTAGATCCGGAGAACACTGAAGCTTTCTTT. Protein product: CASSVDPENTEAFF.